The rows below give T cell receptor beta chains drawn from one sample of a study of blood T cell repertoires in COVID-19. Clones were sequenced by immunoSEQ multiplex PCR, and TCRdb holds only the in-frame ones, with some missing. The sample has approximately 220,000 clones; more than 85% are singletons. The material sequenced was peripheral blood. These receptors were collected from a man aged 60-69 years with acute or convalescent COVID-19. Each CDR3 is given with its conserved first and last residue. A D gene is named only where the DNA matches it firmly. Clone size is shown for a subset of rows, as once, few, many or a class of expanded clone.

TRBD1 | TRBJ1-6 | - | TRBV14 | TGTGCCAGCAGCCCGATAAGGACAGGGGATTCACCCCTCCACTTT | CASSPIRTGDSPLHF
TRBD1 | TRBJ2-3 | - | TRBV9 | TGTGCCAGCAGCGCCTGGGACAGGGGGCTGTCAGATACGCAGTATTTT | CASSAWDRGLSDTQYF
- | TRBJ1-4 | - | TRBV18 | TGTGCCAGCTCACAGGGGACTAATGAAAAACTGTTTTTT | CASSQGTNEKLFF
- | TRBJ1-2 | - | TRBV5-5 | TGTGCCAGCAGCTTCCAGGGGAACGGCTACACCTTC | CASSFQGNGYTF
TRBD1 | TRBJ1-5 | - | TRBV3-1/TRBV3-2 | TGTGCCAGCAGCCGGACAGGGAGTCAGCCCCAGCATTTT | CASSRTGSQPQHF
- | TRBJ2-3 | few | TRBV7-3 | TGTGCCAGCAGCTTTTCGGGGGGCACAGATACGCAGTATTTT | CASSFSGGTDTQYF
- | TRBJ2-1 | - | TRBV5-5 | TGTGCCAGCAGCTTGGTTGCAGGGCTCTCCTACAATGAGCAGTTCTTC | CASSLVAGLSYNEQFF
- | TRBJ1-5 | - | TRBV19 | TGTGCCAGTAGAGACAGTCAAAGCAATCAGCCCCAGCATTTT | CASRDSQSNQPQHF
- | TRBJ2-1 | - | TRBV7-2 | TGTGCCAGCAGCTTAGACAGGCGTTATAACAATGAGCAGTTCTTC | CASSLDRRYNNEQFF
- | TRBJ2-7 | - | TRBV6-1 | TGTGCCAGCAGTGAAGCTTTTTGGGCAGAGCAGTACTTC | CASSEAFWAEQYF
TRBD2 | TRBJ2-4 | few | TRBV2 | TGTGCCAGCAGTGAACGGGGGGTAGCCAAAAACATTCAGTACTTC | CASSERGVAKNIQYF
- | TRBJ1-4 | - | TRBV19 | TGTGCCAGTAGCCCCCGGAGAGGGTCTCTCCATGAAAAACTGTTTTTT | CASSPRRGSLHEKLFF
- | TRBJ2-3 | - | TRBV20-1 | TGCAGTGCCCTGACTACAGATACGCAGTATTTT | CSALTTDTQYF
TRBD2 | TRBJ2-7 | - | TRBV7-8 | TGTGCCAGCTCCCGGGCGGGGGGGGAGACCTACGAGCAGTACTTC | CASSRAGGETYEQYF
TRBD1 | TRBJ2-3 | - | TRBV11-3 | TGTGCCAGCAGCCTCGGACAGGGGAGCACCGATACGCAGTATTTT | CASSLGQGSTDTQYF